This T cell receptor (beta chain) was found in a study of blood T cell repertoires in COVID-19. About the research overall: Specimens from acute and convalescent COVID-19 originated in the United States, Italy and Spain. The cDNA or gDNA used as material had been derived from T cells, B-cell-depleted T cells, or PBMCs.

Trimming left V 3 bases short and J 1 base short, with 10 bases between. The CDR3 spans 15 residues. Germline V lookup: CDR1 SGDLS, CDR2 YYNGEE. Original data processing: Estimates of nucleated cell counts were drawn from the amplification of reference gene primers. Using immunoSEQ multiplex PCR, the repertoire was profiled, and TCRdb retains in-frame clones only, with some absent. The V and J calls and clone size come from that table; D and trimming were worked out from the DNA. The data show 230,000 or so clones, roughly nine tenths seen once. The receptor was isolated from a woman aged 40 to 49 who had recovered from COVID-19. The specimen was peripheral blood. This sequence joins TRBV9 and TRBJ2-2, with D maybe TRBD1 (5 bases). The CDR3 is CASSGAGQNTGELFF. CDR3 DNA sequence: TGTGCCAGCAGCGGAGCAGGACAGAACACCGGGGAGCTGTTTTTT.